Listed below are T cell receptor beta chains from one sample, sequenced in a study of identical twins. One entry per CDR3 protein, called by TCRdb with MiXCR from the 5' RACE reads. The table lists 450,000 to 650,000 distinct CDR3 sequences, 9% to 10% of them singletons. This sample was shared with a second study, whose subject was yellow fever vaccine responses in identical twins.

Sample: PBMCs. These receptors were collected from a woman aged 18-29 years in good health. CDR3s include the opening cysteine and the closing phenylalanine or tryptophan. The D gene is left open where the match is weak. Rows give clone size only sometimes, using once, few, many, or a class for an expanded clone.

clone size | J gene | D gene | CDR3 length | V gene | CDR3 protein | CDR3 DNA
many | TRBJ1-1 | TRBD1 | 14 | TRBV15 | CATSIPDRVTEAFF | TGTGCCACCAGCATCCCGGACAGGGTCACTGAAGCTTTCTTT
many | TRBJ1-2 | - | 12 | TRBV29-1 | CSVEALGPSYTF | TGCAGCGTTGAAGCCTTGGGACCCAGCTACACCTTC
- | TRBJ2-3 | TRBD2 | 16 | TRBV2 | CASSRGLAGRSDTQYF | TGTGCCAGCAGCCGTGGACTAGCGGGAAGATCAGATACGCAGTATTTT
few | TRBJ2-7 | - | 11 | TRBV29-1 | CSVGSDYEQYF | TGCAGCGTTGGGTCGGACTACGAGCAGTACTTC
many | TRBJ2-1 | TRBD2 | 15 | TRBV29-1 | CSVRTSGRSYNEQFF | TGCAGCGTTCGTACTAGCGGGAGATCCTACAATGAGCAGTTCTTC
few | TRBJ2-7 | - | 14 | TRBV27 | CASSLGRGWSEQYF | TGTGCCAGCAGTTTAGGTAGGGGTTGGAGCGAGCAGTACTTC
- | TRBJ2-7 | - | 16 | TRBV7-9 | CASSPPSGPGVYEQYF | TGTGCCAGCAGCCCTCCCAGCGGCCCTGGCGTCTACGAGCAGTACTTC
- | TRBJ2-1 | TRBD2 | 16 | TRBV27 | CASSTASGRGNNEQFF | TGTGCCAGCAGTACAGCCAGCGGGAGGGGGAACAATGAGCAGTTCTTC
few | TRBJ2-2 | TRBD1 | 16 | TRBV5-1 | CASGTTGTGRTGELFF | TGCGCCAGCGGGACAACTGGGACAGGGCGCACCGGGGAGCTGTTTTTT
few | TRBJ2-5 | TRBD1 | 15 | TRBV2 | CASREDRVRSETQYF | TGTGCCAGCAGAGAGGACAGGGTCAGGTCGGAGACCCAGTACTTC
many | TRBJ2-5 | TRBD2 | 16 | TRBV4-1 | CASSHVIAGGEETQYF | TGCGCCAGCAGCCACGTTATAGCGGGAGGAGAAGAGACCCAGTACTTC
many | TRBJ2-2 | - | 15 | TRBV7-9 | CASSLGAENTGELFF | TGTGCCAGCAGCTTAGGGGCGGAGAACACCGGGGAGCTGTTTTTT